The present T cell receptor (beta chain) was sequenced within a study of molecular identifiers for immune sequencing clone quantification. Study-level information: Replicate experiments divided RNA from 20,000 or 100,000 naive CD8 cells into five parts and sequenced four.

Via MiXCR, TCRdb re-called the PCR reads, giving one row per CDR3 protein. This table has about half a million distinct CDR3 sequences, about 20% appearing once. CDR1 and CDR2 (germline): DFQATT, SNEGSKA (reference sequence). Trimming left V 4 bases short and J 2 bases short, with 15 bases between. This CDR3 is 14 amino acids long. The table lists this clonotype with a few counts. The origin of this receptor is a human donor in good health. Some libraries in this study had Jurkat cell RNA spiked in. V and J are TRBV20-1 and TRBJ2-7, with a weak D call TRBD2 (6 bases). Sequenced input: naive CD8+ T cells from blood, with Jurkat cell RNA spiked in. Subset of the sample: FACS-sorted CD8+CD4-CCR7+CD45RA+ naive T cells. The CDR3 DNA follows: TGCAGTGCTACACCGGGACTTTCAGCCTACGAGCAGTACTTC. It yields the protein CSATPGLSAYEQYF.